This paragraph covers one T cell receptor (beta chain) sequence. What antigen it recognizes has not been identified. Within one base of it there is no much larger clone, and no base qualities were kept. Library generation was performed with the immunoSEQ multiplex PCR assay. For the multiplex PCR, a mixture combining 60 forward primers for TCR Vbeta segments and 13 reverse primers for TCR Jbeta segments was used. The CDR3 region of rearranged TCR beta genes was amplified from genomic DNA with a multiplex PCR assay. Amplified TCR beta libraries were sequenced as 87-base-pair reads on the Illumina HiSeq System. Per the source publication's procedure: A later analysis tallied 75 million to 85 million unique TCR beta chains across the roughly 610 repertoires, and about 10 million of those chains were shared by two or more donors. Raw reads were error-corrected and collapsed into unique sequences with a nearest-neighbor algorithm that merged closely related sequences to remove PCR and sequencing errors. Alignment of CDR3 sequences to IMGT reference sequences was used to assign V, D and J gene segments. For a sequence to be retained, a match of at least six nucleotides was required to both a V gene segment and a J gene segment. Rearrangements were classified as productive when the CDR3 lacked stop codons and remained in frame with V and J, and all other rearrangements were classified as non-productive. Following IMGT convention, CDR3 was defined as the stretch from the second conserved V-encoded cysteine to the conserved J-encoded phenylalanine. In an earlier analysis of approximately 590 of the donors, sequences lacking an unambiguous match to a single V gene segment were excluded. An earlier analysis of 550 to 650 of the donors classified V segments as functional when productive rearrangements were above 56.7% and as segregating when the standard deviation between donors was above 5%. A statistical classification framework was developed to diagnose cytomegalovirus status using the catalog of TCR beta chain sequences. In a later analysis, V and J genes were assigned by comparing TCR nucleotide sequences against IMGT/GENE-DB human TR gene sequences. In a later analysis, CDR3 sequences and most-parsimonious VDJ recombination scenarios were assigned using the TCRdist pipeline. In a later analysis, each TCR beta chain was defined by its CDR3 amino acid sequence together with its V-gene family, and reads without a unique V-gene family were excluded. In a later analysis, several hundred highly shared, low-generation-probability nucleotide sequences were removed to address suspected cross-contamination and a sequencing artifact. For each public chain, a later analysis derived a clonal expansion index from normalized ranks of inferred template counts within each repertoire. In a later analysis, generation probabilities were computed using a VDJ recombination model fitted to out-of-frame rearrangements, and the results were checked against IGoR. In a later analysis, hypergeometric tests were used to score TCR-TCR, TCR-HLA and TCR-CMV co-occurrence, with a repertoire-size bias correction applied to TCR pairs. A later analysis estimated false discovery rates by permuting HLA or CMV assignments 20 times. In a later analysis, co-occurring TCRs were grouped with DBSCAN, and TCRdist sequence similarity was added when clustering was performed within HLA-allele-positive subsets. Repertoires with fewer than 30,000 or more than 120,000 public chains, plus five repertoires with anomalous nucleotide sharing, were excluded from co-occurrence clustering. Held by TCRdb, this immuneACCESS table contains in-frame sequences only and omits some clones. Under half of the omission traces to an unresolved V gene where checked; the cause of the rest is unknown. That table furnishes V, J and clone size, whereas the DNA furnished D and trimming. Within this sample are roughly 120,000 clones, with 80% of them counted one time only. The top ten clones comprise 2% to 3% of the sample.

The source of the sample is a study of cytomegalovirus exposure and HLA in healthy donors (dated by TCRdb to 2015 to 2018). In terms of the full investigation: According to an earlier analysis of 450 to 650 of the donors, about 180 million T cells yielded 117 million unique TCR beta sequences and approximately 300 Gb of sequence data. A later genetic analysis used genome-wide SNP genotypes for about three fifths of the 666 donors, treating that subset as a discovery cohort. A separate validation cohort of some 130 different subjects was used in addition to the approximately 670-subject first cohort. A later analysis re-analyzed previously published TCR beta repertoires from about 600 donors and added high-resolution HLA genotyping to study TCR occurrence patterns. Both class I and class II loci were covered by HLA typing, at four-digit resolution. To predict cytomegalovirus infection status, the study brought together high-throughput TCR immunosequencing, statistical association of individual TCRs with disease status, and machine learning. Donor age, sex, ethnicity and CMV serostatus were collected together with the repertoire data. The later analysis used no new phenotypic data to find candidate immune exposures, relying instead on TCR beta sequences and their occurrence across donors. All discovery cohort repertoires had been generated using a single sequencing platform. Among the roughly 400 genotyped donors, 75% to 90% belonged to the genetic ancestry cluster associated with self-reported Caucasian donors. Several DR-DQ haplotypes were handled as single units for association and clustering because linkage in the cohort was strong. About 280 gigabases of sequencing data and 80 million or so unique TCR sequences were included in an early release covering roughly 700 HLA-typed donors. The number of typed donors differed by locus: roughly 629-630 for A, B, C, DRB1 and DQB1; 500 to 550 for DQA1; fewer than 610 for DPA1; and 450 to 480 for DPB1. Among some 400 genotyped donors of the cohort, an average of around 250,000 unique TCR beta nucleotide sequences was sequenced per donor, of which about 18% were non-productive. In an earlier analysis of over 550 of the donors, high-throughput TCR beta sequencing was used to judge whether each TCR beta V gene segment behaved as functional or pseudogenic. The study profiled the T cell repertoires of about 640 subjects by immunosequencing and related them to cytomegalovirus serostatus. The study was designed to test whether signatures of past pathogen exposure could be identified by cataloging public T cell receptors. On the study overall, not on this receptor specifically: For the cohort, immune exposure information was limited to CMV serostatus. A later analysis found that HLA-associated TCR beta chains were more clonally expanded and had lower generation probabilities than equally common non-associated chains. Cytomegalovirus status was reported to be diagnosed by the classifier with high specificity and sensitivity in both the original and validation cohorts. Compared with the roughly 720-donor mean, donors in an Asian-associated ancestry cluster had fewer N-insertions in productive TCRs, according to a later genetic analysis. The authors suggested that the approach could potentially be generalized to other disease states and immunological phenotypes. Most TCR sequences were observed very rarely across donors, whereas some public TCRs were present in many individuals. In a later analysis, the rate of TCR association differed among HLA loci, with DRB1 alleles having the most associated TCRs and HLA-C alleles having the fewest. Only TCR beta chains were sequenced in this cohort, and the absence of alpha or paired-chain data limited detectable features. In a later genetic analysis, a missense DCLRE1C variant was associated with V-gene and J-gene trimming of TCR beta chains, and the association was replicated in an independent cohort. In a later analysis, more than 15,000 TCR beta sequences were associated with specific HLA alleles at a false discovery rate of 0.05. According to a later analysis, most CMV-associated TCR beta chains appeared to be HLA-restricted, and the HLA associations seemed to be driven largely by CMV exposure. Roughly uniform sequencing depth across donors was assumed in presence/absence analyses, although this assumption may not hold. Some IMGT-functional V segments, including TRBV6-2 and TRBV6-3, could not be distinguished by the 87-base-pair reads and were therefore excluded. The earlier analysis of 450 to 700 of the donors excluded seventeen rarely observed V segments, including chromosome 9 orphons, because counts were too low. When HLA alleles, especially DR and DQ, strongly co-occurred, attributing TCR associations to individual alleles was difficult. In vitro tests confirmed that a few of the cytomegalovirus-associated TCR beta chains recognize cytomegalovirus antigens. The sequencing pipeline was judged likely to have produced a cluster of highly shared sequence variants as a technical artifact. Linkage disequilibrium might explain the correlated functional status among segregating V segments, but an unknown experimental factor could not be ruled out. A later analysis reported that several top co-occurrence clusters appeared linked to parvovirus B19, influenza, CMV and Epstein-Barr virus. In an earlier analysis of some 540 of the donors, most TCR beta V segments appeared in productive rearrangements about 87% or about 30% of the time, broadly matching IMGT annotations. Because HLA typing was unavailable for some donors at each locus, only the typed subset was used in association tests. A further reported finding was that TCR beta sequences accurately predicted the HLA-A and HLA-B alleles for most subjects in the first cohort. The study gave a list of 150 to 200 TCR beta chains associated with cytomegalovirus.

The cohort consisted of 666 healthy bone marrow donors. At the time of sampling, all cohort members were nominally healthy, though unrecorded immune exposures were likely present. The donor tested CMV seronegative and was one of the 352 seronegative cohort members. Each donor provided a peripheral blood sample, and peripheral blood mononuclear cells were used for TCR beta sequencing. Genomic DNA was extracted from the blood cell samples with the Qiagen DNeasy Blood Extraction Kit. There are 13 amino acids in the CDR3, from cysteine to phenylalanine inclusive. CDR3 DNA only is kept here, 39 bases in frame from base 1. Relative to germline, V is 4 bases shorter and J is 1 base shorter, with 7 bases between their ends. The germline V gene (reference sequence) sets CDR1 to SEHNR and CDR2 to FQNEAQ.

The TCR was taken from a man aged 25-40 years in good health and CMV-seronegative. The sequence is built from TRBV7-9 and TRBJ2-5; no D gene call is confident. Source material: PBMCs. CDR3 reads: CASSSNSQETQYF. The DNA reads TGTGCCAGCAGCTCGAACAGCCAAGAGACCCAGTACTTC.